What follows are 13 T cell receptor beta chains derived from one specimen sequenced in a study of patients and donors after allogeneic stem cell transplantation (dated by TCRdb to the early 2020s). The library was prepared using RT-PCR. TCRdb names NextSeq 550 as the instrument used. The raw public data were reprocessed by TCRdb itself: fastp quality trimming at Q25, MiXCR clonotype calling, in-frame beta chains only. Rows with a matching CDR3 protein are joined into one entry that keeps the most common DNA and genes. The sample records around 150,000 distinct CDR3 sequences, approximately 35% of which are singletons. In total, the top ten clones hold roughly 52% of the sample. The sample was blood, either unsorted or a sorted T cell fraction (not recorded which). The origin of the receptors is a human donor who was either an allogeneic HSCT recipient or a stem cell or donor lymphocyte infusion donor (not recorded which). It is not recorded whose cells these are; they may come from a transplant donor.

This rearrangement joins TRBV12-3 or TRBV12-4 to TRBJ2-5; D unresolved. The CDR3 spans 15 residues. V was clipped by 0 bases and J by 1 base, with 9 bases between them. The CDR3 DNA is TGTGCCAGCAGTTTAGCCCGCACCTCCCAAGAGACCCAGTACTTC. Protein: CASSLARTSQETQYF.

This clonotype was recorded many times. This chain connects TRBV12-3 or TRBV12-4 to TRBJ1-2; D is possibly TRBD1 (6 bases). This CDR3 has 12 amino acids. Trimming pared 2 bases from V and 10 bases from J, leaving 11 bases between. CDR3 in DNA: TGTGCCAGCAGTTTAAATGACAGGAACTACACCTTC. This sequence encodes CASSLNDRNYTF.

This clonotype was counted ten times or more. V usage is TRBV29-1 and J usage is TRBJ2-5; D gene unclear. Trimming took 6 bases from V and 5 from J, leaving 7 bases between them. Germline V gives CDR1 SQVTM, CDR2 ANQGSEA. The CDR3 runs to 10 residues. This CDR3 is CSVIWETQYF. The CDR3 region has the DNA TGCAGCGTGATATGGGAGACCCAGTACTTC.

Written as DNA, the CDR3 is TGCAGTGCCTCACGAATGAACACTGAAGCTTTCTTT. Encoded protein: CSASRMNTEAFF. The V gene is TRBV20-1, the J gene TRBJ1-1, with no clear D. V lost 6 bases and J lost 0, with 8 bases in between. The CDR3 contains 12 residues. Germline CDR1 reads DFQATT; CDR2 reads SNEGSKA (reference sequence).

This chain joins TRBV5-1 and TRBJ2-5; D may be TRBD1 (5 bases). The CDR3 has 15 amino acids. Germline CDR1 reads SGHRS; CDR2 reads YFSETQ. V shed 1 base and J shed 4 bases, with 14 bases lying between them. CDR3 sequence: CASSLLTVGSETQYF. The CDR3 coding sequence is TGCGCCAGCAGCTTGTTGACAGTAGGGTCAGAGACCCAGTACTTC.

The chain is built from TRBV5-1 and TRBJ2-2; possible D gene TRBD1, 6 bases. CDR1 is SGHRS and CDR2 is YFSETQ in the germline V gene. The CDR3 runs 16 residues. V dropped 4 bases and J dropped 0 bases, with 13 bases sitting between them. The DNA of the CDR3 is TGCGCCAGCAGCCCCGTGGACAGAACGAACACCGGGGAGCTGTTTTTT. It translates to CASSPVDRTNTGELFF.

This clonotype was counted a few times. The J gene is TRBJ1-1, the V gene TRBV4-1; D remains ambiguous. The CDR3 runs 16 residues. CDR1 MGHRA and CDR2 YSYEKL come from the germline V gene. V lost 2 bases, J lost 5 bases, and 18 bases lay in between. The CDR3 sequence is CASSQPSVVGGTEAFF. In DNA form, the CDR3 reads TGCGCCAGCAGCCAACCCTCGGTAGTCGGAGGGACTGAAGCTTTCTTT.

This clonotype was counted between two and nine times. The chain combines TRBV27 with TRBJ1-3; D gene ambiguous. Germline values: CDR1 MNHEY, CDR2 SMNVEV (reference sequence). V dropped 5 bases and J dropped 3 bases, with 8 bases sitting between them. The CDR3 covers 13 residues. The CDR3 region is CASSISGGNTIYF. Written as DNA, the CDR3 is TGTGCCAGCAGTATCTCTGGTGGAAACACCATATATTTT.

This clonotype was seen only a few times. The gene calls are TRBV3-1 and TRBJ2-3; D is unresolved. V dropped 0 bases and J dropped 8 bases, with 0 bases sitting between them. Germline V CDR1 and CDR2: LGHDT, YNNKEL (reference sequence). CDR3 size: 10 residues. In nucleotides, the CDR3 is TGTGCCAGCAGCCAAGATACGCAGTATTTT. Amino acid sequence: CASSQDTQYF.

The chain carries TRBV5-1 and TRBJ2-2; D is tentatively TRBD1 or TRBD2 (5 bases each). Trimming left V 4 bases short and J 0 bases short, with 10 bases between. CDR3 length: 15 amino acids. From germline, CDR1 is SGHRS and CDR2 YFSETQ. CDR3 DNA sequence: TGCGCCAGCAGCCCCAGGGACCCGAACACCGGGGAGCTGTTTTTT. Translating gives CASSPRDPNTGELFF.

The table lists this clonotype with a few counts. In DNA form, the CDR3 reads TGCAGCGTTACCACCCGGACGTCTCAGCCCCAGCATTTT. Protein sequence: CSVTTRTSQPQHF. J is TRBJ1-5 and V is TRBV29-1; no reliable D call. This CDR3 contains 13 residues. The ends were cut back, 5 bases at V and 6 bases at J, with 14 bases in the middle. CDR1 is SQVTM and CDR2 is ANQGSEA in the germline V gene. Full variable domain (outside the CDR3, taken from reference TRBV29-1 and TRBJ1-5): SAVISQKPSRDICQRGTSLTIQCQVDSQVTMMFWYRQQPGQSLTLIATANQGSEATYESGFVIDKFPISRPNLTFSTLTVSNMSPEDSSIYLCSVTTRTSQPQHFGDGTRLSIL.

This clonotype turned up a few times. The chain uses TRBV7-9 and TRBJ1-6, with D possibly TRBD1 on 5 matching bases. Germline CDR1 is SEHNR and CDR2 is FQNEAQ (reference sequence). Trimming cost V 4 bases and J 6 bases, with 19 bases left between them. The CDR3 is made up of 17 amino acids. The CDR3 spells CASSSEEQGWINSPLHF. For the CDR3, the DNA is TGTGCCAGCAGCTCAGAGGAGCAGGGTTGGATTAATTCACCCCTCCACTTT.

This clonotype was counted a few times. The V gene is TRBV27, the J gene TRBJ1-2; D remains ambiguous. The CDR3 runs 13 residues. The germline gives CDR1 MNHEY, CDR2 SMNVEV (reference sequence). V lost 2 bases, J lost 6 bases, and 10 bases lay in between. The CDR3 here is CASSLEAPDGYTF. CDR3 sequence (DNA): TGTGCCAGCAGTTTAGAGGCCCCCGATGGCTACACCTTC.